This passage covers 13 T cell receptor beta chains from one sample sequenced in a study of radiotherapy plus CTLA-4 blockade in lung cancer. Sequenced by immunoSEQ multiplex PCR; TCRdb stores in-frame clones only, minus some. Found here are some 33,000 clones, more than 70% of them singletons; the top ten hold more than 4.5%. The source was peripheral blood, collected from a patient treated with radiotherapy plus ipilimumab. The source of these receptors is a human donor with non-small cell lung cancer whose response to radiotherapy plus ipilimumab could not be evaluated.

The V call is TRBV19, the J call TRBJ1-5; TRBD1 agrees at 7 bases. The CDR3 sequence is 15 residues long. CDR1 and CDR2 (germline): LNHDA, SQIVND (reference sequence). The ends lost 6 bases at V and 3 bases at J; junction bases unmatched: 8. The DNA of the CDR3 is TGTGCCAGTAGGGGTCTCGGGACAGACAATCAGCCCCAGCATTTT. Residues: CASRGLGTDNQPQHF.

The rearrangement uses TRBV5-4 and TRBJ2-4, with D perhaps matching TRBD1 (5 bases). With 3 bases removed from V and 0 bases from J, the gap between germline ends came to 10 bases. This CDR3 has 15 residues. The germline CDR1 and CDR2 sequences are SGHNT and YYREEE (reference sequence). The CDR3 spells CASSSPGLAKNIQYF. In DNA, the CDR3 is TGTGCCAGCAGCTCTCCAGGGCTAGCCAAAAACATTCAGTACTTC. The variable domain in full, with the rest retrieved from reference TRBV5-4 and TRBJ2-4, is ETGVTQSPTHLIKTRGQQVTLRCSSQSGHNTVSWYQQALGQGPQFIFQYYREEENGRGNFPPRFSGLQFPNYSSELNVNALELDDSALYLCASSSPGLAKNIQYFGAGTRLSVL.

The chain carries TRBV7-2 and TRBJ2-7; no firm D call. V lost 3 bases and J lost 1, with 16 bases in between. The CDR3 contains 16 residues. Germline assignment: CDR1 SGHTA and CDR2 FQGNSA. In DNA form, the CDR3 reads TGTGCCAGCAGCTTTGTTCAGGAAACAACTTCCTACGAGCAGTACTTC. Translation gives CASSFVQETTSYEQYF.

The CDR3 here is CASSSAGQAGMGYTF. The CDR3 DNA is TGTGCCAGCAGTTCAGCGGGACAGGCTGGTATGGGCTACACCTTC. The rearrangement links TRBV6-5 to TRBJ1-2; 8 bases are a match to TRBD1. CDR3 length: 15 amino acids. J was trimmed by 8 bases and V by 4 bases; bases with no gene match: 12. From germline, CDR1 is MNHEY and CDR2 SVGAGI.

The chain combines TRBV2 with TRBJ2-5, with a possible D match to TRBD1 (6 bases). V was cut by 5 bases and J by 4 bases, with 11 bases left in between. Looked up from germline, CDR1 is SNHLY and CDR2 is FYNNEI. This CDR3 is built from 13 residues. CDR3 sequence: CASSLQGPETQYF. CDR3 bases: TGTGCCAGCAGTTTACAGGGTCCAGAGACCCAGTACTTC.

V usage is TRBV30 and J usage is TRBJ2-1; tentatively, D is TRBD1 (6 bases). CDR3 size: 14 residues. The germline V and J ends were trimmed by 0 bases and 4 bases, with 10 bases remaining between them. Germline assignment: CDR1 GTSNPN and CDR2 SVGIG (reference sequence). The chain's CDR3 is CAWSVGQPYNEQFF. CDR3 bases: TGTGCCTGGAGTGTAGGACAGCCATACAATGAGCAGTTCTTC.

This chain uses TRBV6-5 with TRBJ1-2; no reliable D call. V was shortened by 0 bases and J by 1 base, with 9 bases between the two germline ends. Germline V gives CDR1 MNHEY, CDR2 SVGAGI. CDR3 length equals 15 residues. CDR3 coding DNA: TGTGCCAGCAGTTACTCCGGTTCGAGTAACTATGGCTACACCTTC. Its protein product is CASSYSGSSNYGYTF.

The chain links TRBV4-1 to TRBJ2-5; no clear D gene. The CDR3 covers 17 residues. V was shortened by 4 bases and J by 1 base, with 19 bases between the two germline ends. Germline lookup yields CDR1 MGHRA and CDR2 YSYEKL. CDR3 in DNA: TGCGCCAGCAGCCGAGGATTAGGTCTGGGTCCCCAAGAGACCCAGTACTTC. Translation: CASSRGLGLGPQETQYF.

This clone was seen only a few times. The chain is built from TRBV5-6 and TRBJ2-3, with D perhaps matching TRBD1 (6 bases). The CDR3 is made up of 15 amino acids. V was cut by 2 bases and J by 5 bases, with 15 bases left in between. Germline CDR1 is SGHDT and CDR2 is YYEEEE. The CDR3 nucleotides read TGTGCCAGCAGCTTTTCGCCAGGGGCGGGAGATACGCAGTATTTT. Protein sequence: CASSFSPGAGDTQYF.

The V gene is TRBV7-9, the J gene TRBJ2-5, with D possibly TRBD1 on 6 matching bases. Germline V gene lookup returns CDR1 SEHNR and CDR2 FQNEAQ (reference sequence). Trimming pared 3 bases from V and 4 bases from J, leaving 9 bases between. This CDR3 region has 13 residues. CDR3 residues: CASSFAGVETQYF. The CDR3 DNA sequence: TGTGCCAGCAGCTTTGCAGGGGTAGAGACCCAGTACTTC.

The chain links TRBV4-1 to TRBJ2-7; 9 bases match TRBD2. The CDR3 has 16 amino acids. J was trimmed by 0 bases and V by 1 base; bases with no gene match: 4. CDR1 is MGHRA and CDR2 is YSYEKL in the germline V gene. This CDR3 is CASSQVSGRFSYEQYF. DNA for the CDR3: TGCGCCAGCAGCCAAGTTAGCGGGAGATTCTCCTACGAGCAGTACTTC.

A few counts support this clone. The genes are TRBV4-3 and TRBJ2-1, with 7 bases matching TRBD2. CDR1 is LGHNA and CDR2 is YSLEER in the germline V gene. The CDR3 has 14 amino acids. V shed 4 bases, J shed 4 bases, and the junction held 4 bases outside the gene matches. CDR3 loop: CASSLIAGYNEQFF. CDR3 sequence (DNA): TGCGCCAGCAGCCTGATAGCGGGTTACAATGAGCAGTTCTTC.

The chain joins TRBV18 to TRBJ2-7; possibly TRBD2 for D (7 bases). This CDR3 is 16 amino acids long. V was pared by 6 bases and J by 2 bases, with 20 bases between. Germline V gene data show CDR1 as KGHSH and CDR2 as LQKENI. The CDR3: CASSSTQGLTTYEQYF. The CDR3 region has the DNA TGTGCCAGCTCCTCTACACAGGGACTAACGACCTACGAGCAGTACTTC.